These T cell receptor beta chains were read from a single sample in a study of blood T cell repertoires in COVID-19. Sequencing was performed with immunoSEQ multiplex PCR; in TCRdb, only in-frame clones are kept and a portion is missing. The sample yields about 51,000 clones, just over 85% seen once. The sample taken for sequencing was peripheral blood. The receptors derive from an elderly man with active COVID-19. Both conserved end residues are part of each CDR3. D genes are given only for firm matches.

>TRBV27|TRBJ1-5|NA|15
CASSLALRGNQPQHF
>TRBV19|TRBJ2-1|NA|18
CASTNIPPEGSSYNEQFF
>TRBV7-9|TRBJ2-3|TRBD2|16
CASSLDQGLAADTQYF
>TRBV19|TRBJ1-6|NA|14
CASSSRGGDSPLHF
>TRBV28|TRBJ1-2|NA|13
CASSFTENYGYTF
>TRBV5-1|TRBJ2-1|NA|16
CASSPNAGRGYNEQFF
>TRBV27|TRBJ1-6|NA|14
CASSWAGNNSPLHF
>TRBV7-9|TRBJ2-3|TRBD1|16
CASSFGDRYTTDTQYF
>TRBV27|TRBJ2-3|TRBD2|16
CASRVGLAESTDTQYF
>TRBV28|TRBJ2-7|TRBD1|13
CASFQGVGYEQYF
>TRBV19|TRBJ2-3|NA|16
CASSMGLVVFADTQYF
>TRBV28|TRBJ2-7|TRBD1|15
CASSSPGTGGYEQYF
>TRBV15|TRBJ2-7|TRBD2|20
CATSRDPPVPGLVTTYEQYF
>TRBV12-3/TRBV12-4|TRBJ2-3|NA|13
CASSFYRESTQYF
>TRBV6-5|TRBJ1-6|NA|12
CASSYSGGPLHF
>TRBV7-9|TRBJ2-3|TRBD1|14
CATQQGASTDTQYF
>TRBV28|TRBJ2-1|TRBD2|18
CASSLLGGLAPSYNEQFF
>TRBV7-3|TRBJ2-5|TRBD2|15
CASSLTGGRDETQYF
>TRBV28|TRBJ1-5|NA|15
CASSPRTDGHQPQHF
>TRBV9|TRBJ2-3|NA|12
CASSATPDTQYF
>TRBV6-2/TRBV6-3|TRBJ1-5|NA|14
CASSYGPNNQPQHF
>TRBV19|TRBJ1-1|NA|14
CASSRGHRDTEAFF
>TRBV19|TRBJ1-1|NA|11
CASKEGGKAFF
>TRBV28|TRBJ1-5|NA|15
CASSSHGGGQGPQHF
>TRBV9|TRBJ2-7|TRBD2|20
CASSVEDSPGTSGRRAEQYF
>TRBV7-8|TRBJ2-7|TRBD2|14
CASSLAGGTYEQYF